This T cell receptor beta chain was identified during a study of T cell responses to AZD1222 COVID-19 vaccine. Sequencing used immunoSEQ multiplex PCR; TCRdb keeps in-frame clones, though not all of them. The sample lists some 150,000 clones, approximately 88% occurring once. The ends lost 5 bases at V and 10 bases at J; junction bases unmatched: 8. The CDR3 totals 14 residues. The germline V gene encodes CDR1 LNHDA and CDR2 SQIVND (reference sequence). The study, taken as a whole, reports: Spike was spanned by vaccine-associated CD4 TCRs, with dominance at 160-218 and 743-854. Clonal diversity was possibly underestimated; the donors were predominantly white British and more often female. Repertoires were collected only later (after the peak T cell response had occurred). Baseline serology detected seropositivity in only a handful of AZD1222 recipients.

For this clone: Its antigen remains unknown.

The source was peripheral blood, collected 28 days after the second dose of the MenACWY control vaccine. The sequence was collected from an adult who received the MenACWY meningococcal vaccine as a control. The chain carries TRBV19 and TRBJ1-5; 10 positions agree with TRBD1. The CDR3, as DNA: TGTGCCAGTAGTCAAGGACAGGGGGGGAGACCCCAGCATTTT. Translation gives CASSQGQGGRPQHF.